This TCR beta chain was recorded in a study of OX40 agonist ivuxolimab in advanced cancers. Broader study findings: Compared with CD4+, CD8+ T cells on average had more expanded clones.

Sequencing was performed with immunoSEQ multiplex PCR; in TCRdb, only in-frame clones are kept and a portion is missing. The sample has 50,000 or so clones, around nine tenths seen once. With respect to this clone: Its cognate antigen is unknown.

The starting material was CD4+ or CD8+ T cells sorted from blood, obtained in a trial of the OX40 agonist ivuxolimab. The source of this sequence is an adult with an advanced solid tumor such as melanoma, head and neck, liver or kidney cancer.

The CDR3 DNA follows: TGTGCCAGTAGTGGAATACAGAGTTCCTACGAGCAGTACTTC. It encodes CASSGIQSSYEQYF. The genes are TRBV19 and TRBJ2-7, with no clear D. Trimming stripped 5 bases from V and 1 base from J, with 12 bases between. The CDR3 runs 14 residues. CDR1 and CDR2 (germline): LNHDA, SQIVND (reference sequence).